This T cell receptor beta chain appears in the sequencing data of a study of blood T cell repertoires in COVID-19. As for the study in general: PBMCs, B-cell-depleted T cells, or T cells were the source of the cDNA or gDNA that made up the material.

As processed by the authors: Amplifying reference gene primers gave estimates of nucleated cell counts. Clones were read by immunoSEQ multiplex PCR, and TCRdb kept only the in-frame ones, dropping some. The V and J calls and the clone size are those of that table, but D and trimming were determined from the DNA. Of just over 15,000 clones listed, more than 65% are singletons. CDR3 length equals 15 residues. With 0 bases clipped from V and 5 bases from J, the junction kept 6 bases outside the gene matches. Germline-derived CDR1 and CDR2 are SQVTM and ANQGSEA. The chain joins TRBV29-1 to TRBJ2-1, with 8 bases identical to TRBD2. The clonotype comes from a human donor in a cohort sampled during active COVID-19. The sequenced material came from peripheral blood. The CDR3 DNA sequence: TGCAGCGTTGAAGATAAACTAGCGGAAGACAATGAGCAGTTCTTC. As protein: CSVEDKLAEDNEQFF.